This passage covers 29 T cell receptor beta chains from one sample sequenced in a study of sequential checkpoint blockade in melanoma. Profiling relied on immunoSEQ multiplex PCR, and the TCRdb table lists in-frame clones only, not all of them. The repertoire consists of around 21,000 clones, with about 82% occurring once and the leading ten covering around 10%. Treatment indicated: randomized to nivolumab then ipilimumab (arm A) or the reverse (arm B). Source: CD8+ T cells sorted from blood (inferred from file names), taken from a patient given nivolumab and ipilimumab in sequence. These TCRs come from a human donor with melanoma.

This clone has only a few counts. The chain links TRBV7-9 to TRBJ2-2, with D uncertain. The germline V gene has CDR1 SEHNR and CDR2 FQNEAQ (reference sequence). The V and J ends lost 3 bases and 5 bases respectively, with 7 bases between them. This CDR3 region has 13 residues. In nucleotides, the CDR3 is TGTGCCAGCAGCTTTTCCGTAACCGGGGAGCTGTTTTTT. This gives the protein CASSFSVTGELFF.

The genes are TRBV28 and TRBJ1-2; 9 nucleotides align to TRBD1. Germline CDR1 reads MDHEN; CDR2 reads SYDVKM. The CDR3 loop spans 17 amino acids. J gave up 5 bases and V 7 bases, and 17 bases lay outside the gene matches. CDR3 nucleotides: TGTGCCAGCACCCCATGGACTTTGGACAGGGGCTGGTATGGCTACACCTTC. Protein product: CASTPWTLDRGWYGYTF.

The CDR3 DNA is TGTGCCAGCAGCAAACCAGATCCGGGATCAGATACGCAGTATTTT. Protein: CASSKPDPGSDTQYF. This rearrangement joins TRBV5-5 to TRBJ2-3; weak D call: TRBD2 (5 bases). Per the germline V gene, CDR1 is SGHKS and CDR2 is YYEKEE (reference sequence). The V gene lost 4 bases and the J gene lost 4 bases, with 16 bases spanning the gap. The CDR3 loop spans 15 amino acids.

In its sample, this clone was seen once. This chain uses TRBV27 with TRBJ2-1; 8 bases line up with TRBD1. With 6 bases clipped from V and 3 bases from J, the junction kept 10 bases outside the gene matches. The CDR3 spans 16 residues. The germline gives CDR1 MNHEY, CDR2 SMNVEV (reference sequence). The CDR3 reads CASRMTGALYYNEQFF. CDR3 in DNA: TGTGCCAGCAGGATGACAGGGGCCCTCTACTACAATGAGCAGTTCTTC.

The rearrangement links TRBV9 to TRBJ2-1; the D is unclear. This CDR3 is 16 amino acids long. Germline loops: CDR1 SGDLS, CDR2 YYNGEE. V dropped 0 bases and J dropped 4 bases, with 14 bases sitting between them. CDR3 sequence reads: CASSVAGSEIYNEQFF. The CDR3 coding sequence is TGTGCCAGCAGCGTAGCAGGATCCGAGATTTACAATGAGCAGTTCTTC.

CDR3 loop: CASSRPTRGYDEQYF. In DNA, the CDR3 is TGTGCCAGCAGCCGACCGACACGGGGTTACGACGAGCAGTACTTC. The rearrangement links TRBV14 to TRBJ2-7; perhaps TRBD2 as D (5 bases). Trimming took off 4 bases at V and 5 bases at J, with 18 bases between the two ends. The CDR3 covers 15 residues. From germline, CDR1 is SGHDN and CDR2 FVKESK. The full variable domain, in which reference TRBV14 and TRBJ2-7 provide the parts outside the CDR3, is EAGVTQFPSHSVIEKGQTVTLRCDPISGHDNLYWYRRVMGKEIKFLLHFVKESKQDESGMPNNRFLAERTGGTYSTLKVQPAELEDSGVYFCASSRPTRGYDEQYFGPGTRLTVT.

J is TRBJ1-1 and V is TRBV6-1, with no clear D. The CDR3 extends over 13 amino acids. CDR1 is MNHNS, CDR2 SASEGT, per germline. V lost 8 bases and J 1 base, leaving 11 bases between the germline ends. CDR3 residues: CASGFRENTEAFF. CDR3 DNA: TGTGCCAGCGGTTTCCGGGAGAACACTGAAGCTTTCTTT.

The CDR3 is CASSPPARTGNIQYF. CDR3 nucleotide sequence: TGTGCCAGCTCACCACCGGCCCGGACAGGGAACATTCAGTACTTC. The J gene is TRBJ2-4, the V gene TRBV18; 8 bases agree with TRBD1. The germline V gene encodes CDR1 KGHSH and CDR2 LQKENI. Losses at the gene ends were 0 bases for V and 7 bases for J; bases not matched to a gene: 5. The CDR3 has 15 residues.

CDR3: CAWSVLTPAGPEAFF. CDR3 nucleotide sequence: TGTGCCTGGAGTGTATTAACCCCTGCGGGACCTGAAGCTTTCTTT. The gene calls are TRBV30 and TRBJ1-1, with a possible D match to TRBD1 (5 bases). Germline CDR1 GTSNPN, CDR2 SVGIG (reference sequence). CDR3 size: 15 residues. The germline V and J ends were trimmed by 0 bases and 6 bases, with 17 bases remaining between them.

The genes are TRBV19 and TRBJ2-1; D might be TRBD1 (5 bases). The ends were cut back, 1 base at V and 8 bases at J, with 6 bases in the middle. This CDR3 is built from 12 residues. Germline V lookup: CDR1 LNHDA, CDR2 SQIVND (reference sequence). The CDR3 loop is CASSIGGDEQFF. The CDR3 DNA sequence: TGTGCCAGTAGTATAGGGGGCGATGAGCAGTTCTTC. Using reference TRBV19 and TRBJ2-1 for the parts outside the CDR3, the full variable domain is DGGITQSPKYLFRKEGQNVTLSCEQNLNHDAMYWYRQDPGQGLRLIYYSQIVNDFQKGDIAEGYSVSREKKESFPLTVTSAQKNPTAFYLCASSIGGDEQFFGPGTRLTVL.

The CDR3 DNA is TGTGCCAGCAGCTTGGCCGGGACAGGGTTCAGCAATCAGCCCCAGCATTTT. Protein: CASSLAGTGFSNQPQHF. This rearrangement joins TRBV7-9 to TRBJ1-5; 9 bases fit TRBD1. The CDR3 has 17 amino acids. Germline assignment: CDR1 SEHNR and CDR2 FQNEAQ (reference sequence). V was pared by 3 bases and J by 1 base, with 7 bases of the junction left unmatched.

The rearrangement links TRBV23-1 to TRBJ1-1, with D hard to call. TRBV23-1 is filed as an ORF, its function uncertain. V lost 0 bases and J lost 6, with 20 bases in between. The CDR3 totals 17 residues. The chain's CDR3 is CASSQSRGSVSGAEAFF. DNA for the CDR3: TGCGCCAGCAGTCAATCGCGAGGTAGTGTGTCCGGCGCTGAAGCTTTCTTT.

V and J are TRBV28 and TRBJ2-3, with 9 bases fitting TRBD1. The CDR3 runs to 18 residues. Germline-derived CDR1 and CDR2 are MDHEN and SYDVKM. J lost 6 bases, V lost 2 bases, and 15 bases had no gene match. CDR3 in amino acids: CASSLGIRTGGQRDTQYF. Written as DNA, the CDR3 is TGTGCCAGCAGTTTAGGGATTCGAACAGGGGGCCAAAGGGATACGCAGTATTTT.

As to this clone: The same CDR3 arises from other DNA sequences in this sample as well. The chain recombines TRBV28 with TRBJ2-7; 9 bases agree with TRBD1. This CDR3 spans 14 amino acids. CDR1 is MDHEN, CDR2 SYDVKM, per germline. V lost 6 bases, J lost 3 bases, and 6 bases stayed unmatched. The CDR3: CASREDRGYYEQYF. In DNA form, the CDR3 reads TGTGCCAGCAGAGAGGACAGGGGATACTACGAGCAGTACTTC.

This chain connects TRBV5-1 to TRBJ2-5; a possible D gene is TRBD2 (6 bases). Trimming cost V 4 bases and J 1 base, with 14 bases left between them. Germline V gene sequence: CDR1 SGHRS, CDR2 YFSETQ. The CDR3 extends over 15 amino acids. The CDR3 protein is CASSPEGGVQETQYF. The CDR3 DNA sequence: TGCGCCAGCAGCCCTGAGGGCGGGGTCCAAGAGACCCAGTACTTC.

This sequence joins TRBV11-2 and TRBJ1-5; no definite D call. The CDR3 totals 15 residues. Germline V CDR1 and CDR2: SGHAT, FQNNGV. V gave up 1 base and J gave up 3 bases, with 10 bases separating them. CDR3: CASSLGAEVNQPQHF. CDR3 nucleotide sequence: TGTGCCAGCAGCTTAGGGGCAGAAGTCAATCAGCCCCAGCATTTT.

J is TRBJ2-3 and V is TRBV7-3, with 8 bases aligning to TRBD2. Germline V CDR1 and CDR2: SGHTA, FQGTGA. The CDR3 is 15 residues long. V gave up 4 bases and J gave up 10 bases; unmatched junction bases: 13. Written as DNA, the CDR3 is TGTGCCAGCAGCTCCCCCGGGACTAGGGGCTTACCGCAGTATTTT. Its protein product is CASSSPGTRGLPQYF.

The V and J genes are TRBV29-1 and TRBJ2-3; maybe TRBD1 (5 bases). Germline V gene sequence: CDR1 SQVTM, CDR2 ANQGSEA. There are 15 residues in the CDR3. V was pared by 7 bases and J by 4 bases, with 21 bases between. DNA for the CDR3: TGCAGCGCCTCTCCCACAGGTAGAAGGTCAGATACGCAGTATTTT. It specifies CSASPTGRRSDTQYF.

The chain joins TRBV27 to TRBJ2-7, with D possibly matching TRBD2 (5 bases). The CDR3 is 14 amino acids. In germline, CDR1 is MNHEY, CDR2 SMNVEV (reference sequence). With 3 bases removed from V and 3 bases from J, the gap between germline ends came to 12 bases. The chain's CDR3 is CASSFGGPRYEQYF. The CDR3 bases are TGTGCCAGCAGTTTTGGCGGGCCCCGCTACGAGCAGTACTTC.

The chain recombines TRBV7-9 with TRBJ2-5; tentative D call: TRBD2 (6 bases). V was trimmed by 2 bases and J by 5 bases, leaving 15 bases between them. The CDR3 contains 15 residues. CDR1 is SEHNR, CDR2 FQNEAQ, per germline (reference sequence). CDR3: CASSLYGAGGETQYF. In DNA, the CDR3 is TGTGCCAGCAGCTTATACGGGGCTGGGGGGGAGACCCAGTACTTC.

This chain connects TRBV4-3 to TRBJ2-7; D ambiguous. CDR3 length: 15 amino acids. Trimming left V 1 base short and J 5 bases short, with 15 bases between. Germline-derived CDR1 and CDR2 are LGHNA and YSLEER. Here the CDR3 DNA reads TGCGCCAGCAGCCAAGTTGTGGGCTCGGCCGACGAGCAGTACTTC. Protein: CASSQVVGSADEQYF.

For this clone: A read error may account for a junction end that differs from germline. The rearrangement joins TRBV5-1 to TRBJ2-7, with D possibly TRBD1 on 6 matching bases. The CDR3 spans 12 residues. Germline V gene lookup returns CDR1 SGHRS and CDR2 YFSETQ. The CDR3 sequence: CTSSLNRAEQYF. CDR3 bases: TGCACCAGCAGCTTGAACAGGGCCGAGCAGTACTTC.

The chain recombines TRBV6-5 with TRBJ2-3; D gene uncertain. The CDR3 totals 13 residues. Germline CDR1 is MNHEY and CDR2 is SVGAGI. V dropped 5 bases and J dropped 3 bases, with 9 bases sitting between them. The CDR3 nucleotides are TGTGCCAGCAGTAACCTCGGGACAGATACGCAGTATTTT. Protein: CASSNLGTDTQYF.

CDR3 amino acids: CASSSSGSPENEQFF. For the CDR3, the DNA is TGTGCCAGCAGTAGTAGCGGGAGCCCGGAAAATGAGCAGTTCTTC. This chain uses TRBV27 with TRBJ2-1, with 9 bases aligning to TRBD2. CDR3 size: 15 residues. The germline V gene has CDR1 MNHEY and CDR2 SMNVEV (reference sequence). V trimming: 5 bases; J trimming: 7 bases; junction bases outside the gene matches: 9.

V usage is TRBV19 and J usage is TRBJ2-3; possibly TRBD2 for D (5 bases). The CDR3 is 15 amino acids. Trimming shortened V by 3 bases and J by 0 bases, and 10 bases separated the two germline ends. CDR1 and CDR2 (germline): LNHDA, SQIVND (reference sequence). The DNA of the CDR3 is TGTGCCAGTAGTATGTGGGGAGTTAGCACAGATACGCAGTATTTT. Protein: CASSMWGVSTDTQYF.

J is TRBJ2-1 and V is TRBV30; TRBD2 matches 7 bases. This CDR3 has 18 amino acids. CDR1 is GTSNPN and CDR2 is SVGIG in the germline V gene (reference sequence). V lost 0 bases, J lost 9 bases, and 20 bases stayed unmatched. This CDR3 is CAWSVFLLLAMFLSEQFF. In nucleotides, the CDR3 is TGTGCCTGGAGTGTTTTTCTTCTACTAGCGATGTTCCTTAGTGAGCAGTTCTTC. Variable domain in full (rest from reference TRBV30 and TRBJ2-1): SQTIHQWPATLVQPVGSPLSLECTVEGTSNPNLYWYRQAAGRGLQLLFYSVGIGQISSEVPQNLSASRPQDRQFILSSKKLLLSDSGFYLCAWSVFLLLAMFLSEQFFGPGTRLTVL.

The gene calls are TRBV6-1 and TRBJ1-4; 8 bases line up with TRBD1. Trimming took 6 bases from V and 5 from J; bases not matched to a gene: 5. The germline CDR1 and CDR2 sequences are MNHNS and SASEGT. This CDR3 comprises 14 residues. CDR3 coding DNA: TGTGCCAGCAGACTAAGGGACAGGAATGAAAAACTGTTTTTT. This gives the protein CASRLRDRNEKLFF.

The CDR3 sequence: CASSLLLIASLGETQYF. In DNA form, the CDR3 reads TGTGCCAGCAGTCTCCTCCTAATAGCGTCCCTTGGGGAGACCCAGTACTTC. V is TRBV7-8 and J is TRBJ2-5; TRBD2 might be the D (5 bases). The V end lost 6 bases, the J end lost 5 bases, and 25 bases lay between the germline ends. The germline V gene has CDR1 SGHVS and CDR2 FQNEAQ. There are 17 residues in the CDR3.

The chain uses TRBV10-3 and TRBJ2-7; 8 nucleotides align to TRBD2. V gave up 10 bases and J gave up 5 bases; unmatched junction bases: 10. The CDR3 sequence is 13 residues long. Germline assignment: CDR1 ENHRY and CDR2 SYGVKD. The CDR3 DNA sequence: TGTGCCACCACCCGGGGGGGGCTCAACGAGCAGTACTTC. Its protein is CATTRGGLNEQYF.